A single sample is the source of the 2 T cell receptor beta chains below, sequenced in a study of cytomegalovirus exposure and HLA in healthy donors. The assay was immunoSEQ multiplex PCR, and TCRdb's table has in-frame clones only and misses some. The data contain tens of thousands of clones, approximately 93% of them seen just once; the ten biggest clones take up 3% to 4%. Source material: PBMCs. These receptors were taken from a woman between 25 and 40 years old in good health and CMV-seronegative.

The rearrangement joins TRBV18 to TRBJ1-3; D gene ambiguous. Germline V gives CDR1 KGHSH, CDR2 LQKENI. The length of the CDR3 is 17 residues. V was clipped by 6 bases and J by 2 bases, with 20 bases between them. CDR3 nucleotide sequence: TGTGCCAGCTCCCATGATGCCGTCGAGGCCGCTGGAAACACCATATATTTT. This gives the protein CASSHDAVEAAGNTIYF.

The chain has TRBV9 and TRBJ2-2; 7 bases are a match to TRBD2. V trimming: 4 bases; J trimming: 8 bases; junction bases outside the gene matches: 8. The germline V gene encodes CDR1 SGDLS and CDR2 YYNGEE. This CDR3 has 14 residues. The CDR3 protein is CASSPRLAQGELFF. The CDR3 nucleotides are TGTGCCAGCAGCCCCCGACTAGCTCAGGGGGAGCTGTTTTTT.